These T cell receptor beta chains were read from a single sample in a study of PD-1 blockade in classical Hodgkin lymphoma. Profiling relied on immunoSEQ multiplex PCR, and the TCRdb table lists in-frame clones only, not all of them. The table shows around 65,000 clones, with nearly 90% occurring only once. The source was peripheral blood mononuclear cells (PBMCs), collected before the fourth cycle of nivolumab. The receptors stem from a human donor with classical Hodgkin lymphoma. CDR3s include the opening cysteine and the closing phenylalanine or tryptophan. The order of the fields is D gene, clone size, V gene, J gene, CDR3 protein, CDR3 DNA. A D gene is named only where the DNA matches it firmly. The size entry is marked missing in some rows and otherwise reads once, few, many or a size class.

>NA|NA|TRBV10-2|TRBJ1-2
CASSESLLNYGYTF
TGCGCCAGCAGTGAGTCGCTACTAAACTATGGCTACACCTTC
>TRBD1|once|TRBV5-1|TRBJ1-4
CASGQGRDEKLFF
TGCGCCAGTGGACAGGGGAGGGATGAAAAACTGTTTTTT
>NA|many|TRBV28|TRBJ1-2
CASRPLDFYGYTF
TGTGCCAGCAGACCCTTGGACTTCTATGGCTACACCTTC
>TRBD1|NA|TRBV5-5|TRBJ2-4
CASDEGGASNIQYF
TGTGCCAGCGACGAAGGGGGCGCGTCCAACATTCAGTACTTC
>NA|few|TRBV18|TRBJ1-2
CASSTPSSQANYGYTF
TGTGCCAGCTCAACCCCCTCCTCACAGGCTAACTATGGCTACACCTTC
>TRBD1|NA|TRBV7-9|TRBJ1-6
CASSSQGSYNSPLHF
TGTGCCAGCAGCTCACAGGGGTCCTATAATTCACCCCTCCACTTT
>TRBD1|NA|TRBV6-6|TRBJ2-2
CASRRQGASGELFF
TGTGCCAGCAGACGCCAGGGGGCATCCGGGGAGCTGTTTTTT
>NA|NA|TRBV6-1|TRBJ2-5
CASIQQLSQETQYF
TGTGCCAGCATTCAGCAACTCTCCCAAGAGACCCAGTACTTC
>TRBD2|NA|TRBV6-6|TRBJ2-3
CASSYSGSGGNTQYF
TGTGCCAGCAGTTACTCAGGTAGCGGGGGGAATACGCAGTATTTT
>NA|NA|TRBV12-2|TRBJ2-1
CASRLARGTYNEQFF
TGTGCAAGTCGCTTAGCCAGGGGCACCTACAATGAGCAGTTCTTC
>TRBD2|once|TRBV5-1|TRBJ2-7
CASSLPPSSGGAYEQYF
TGCGCCAGCAGCTTGCCCCCCTCTAGCGGGGGGGCCTACGAGCAGTACTTC
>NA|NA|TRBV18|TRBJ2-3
CASSPGLGASDTQYF
TGTGCCAGCTCACCAGGCTTGGGGGCATCGGATACGCAGTATTTT
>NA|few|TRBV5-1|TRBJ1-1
CASSLVVNTEAFF
TGCGCCAGCAGCTTAGTGGTGAACACTGAAGCTTTCTTT
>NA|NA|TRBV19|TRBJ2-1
CASSGESSYNEQFF
TGTGCCAGTAGTGGGGAGAGCTCCTACAATGAGCAGTTCTTC
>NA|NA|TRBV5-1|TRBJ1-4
CASSWFGGEKLFF
TGCGCCAGCAGCTGGTTCGGGGGGGAAAAACTGTTTTTT
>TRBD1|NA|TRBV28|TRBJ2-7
CASSLFSDRGLYEQYF
TGTGCCAGCAGTTTATTCTCGGACAGGGGGCTTTACGAGCAGTACTTC
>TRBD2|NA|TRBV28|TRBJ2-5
CASSPGGGGVSRETQYF
TGTGCCAGCAGCCCCGGGGGCGGGGGGGTTTCTCGAGAGACCCAGTACTTC
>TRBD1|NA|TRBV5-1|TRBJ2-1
CASSIGQGGNEQFF
TGCGCCAGCAGTATAGGACAGGGGGGCAATGAGCAGTTCTTC
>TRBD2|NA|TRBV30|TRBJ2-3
CAWSNGLAADTQYF
TGTGCCTGGAGTAACGGACTAGCGGCAGATACGCAGTATTTT
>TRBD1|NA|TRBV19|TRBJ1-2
CASIRTGTGNYGYTF
TGTGCCAGTATCCGGACCGGGACAGGCAACTATGGCTACACCTTC
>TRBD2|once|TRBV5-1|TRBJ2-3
CASSLPGGTDTQYF
TGCGCCAGCAGCTTACCGGGGGGGACAGATACGCAGTATTTT
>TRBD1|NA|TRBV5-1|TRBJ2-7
CASSLFSAGGSYEQYF
TGCGCCAGCAGCTTGTTCTCCGCAGGGGGTTCCTACGAGCAGTACTTC